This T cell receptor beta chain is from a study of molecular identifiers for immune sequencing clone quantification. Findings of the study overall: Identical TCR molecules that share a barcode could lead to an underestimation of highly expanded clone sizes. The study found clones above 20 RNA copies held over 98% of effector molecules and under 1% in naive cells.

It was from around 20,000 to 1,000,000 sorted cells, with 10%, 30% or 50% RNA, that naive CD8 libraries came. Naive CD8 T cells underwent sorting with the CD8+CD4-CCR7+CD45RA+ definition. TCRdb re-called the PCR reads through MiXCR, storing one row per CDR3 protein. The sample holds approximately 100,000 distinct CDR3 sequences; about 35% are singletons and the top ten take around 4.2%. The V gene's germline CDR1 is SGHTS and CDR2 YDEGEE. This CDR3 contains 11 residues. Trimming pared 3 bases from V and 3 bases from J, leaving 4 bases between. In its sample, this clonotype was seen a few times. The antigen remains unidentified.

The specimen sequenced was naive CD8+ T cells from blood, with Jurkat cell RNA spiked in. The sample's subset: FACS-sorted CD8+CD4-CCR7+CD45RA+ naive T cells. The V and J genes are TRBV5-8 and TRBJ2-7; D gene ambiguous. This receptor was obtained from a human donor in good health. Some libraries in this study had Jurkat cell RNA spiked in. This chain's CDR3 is CASSWNYEQYF. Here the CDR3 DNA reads TGTGCCAGCAGCTGGAACTACGAGCAGTACTTC.